The rows below give T cell receptor beta chains drawn from one sample of a study of blood T cells in healthy people across ages. One entry per CDR3 protein, called by TCRdb with MiXCR from the 5' RACE reads. The repertoire consists of hundreds of thousands of distinct CDR3 sequences, with approximately 39% occurring once and the leading ten covering 20% to 25%. The sequenced sample consisted of blood. These TCRs come from a woman aged 60 to 75 in good health. The CDR3 runs from the conserved cysteine through the conserved F or W. D genes are given only for firm matches. Clone size is shown for a subset of rows, as once, few, many or a class of expanded clone.

V gene	J gene	D gene	clone size	CDR3 protein	CDR3 DNA
TRBV5-1	TRBJ2-3	-	-	CASSLTRTASTDTQYF	TGCGCCAGCAGCTTGACGAGGACGGCAAGCACAGATACGCAGTATTTT
TRBV10-3	TRBJ1-5	-	-	CAISESSGVGQPQHF	TGTGCCATCAGTGAGTCGTCCGGGGTCGGTCAGCCCCAGCATTTT
TRBV2	TRBJ2-5	TRBD2	-	CASSETSGRNEQYF	TGTGCCAGCAGTGAGACTAGCGGGCGAAATGAGCAGTACTTC
TRBV25-1	TRBJ1-2	-	few	CASSPLRVDYGYTF	TGTGCCAGCAGTCCGCTGCGGGTTGACTATGGCTACACCTTC
TRBV7-2	TRBJ2-5	-	-	CASRSQTGSETQYF	TGTGCCAGCAGGTCCCAAACGGGTTCGGAGACCCAGTACTTC
TRBV2	TRBJ1-1	-	few	CASSYTGRDTEAFF	TGTGCCAGCAGCTACACGGGCAGGGACACTGAAGCTTTCTTT
TRBV20-1	TRBJ2-3	TRBD2	many	CSATGTSGASTDTQYF	TGCAGTGCTACCGGGACTAGCGGGGCTAGCACAGATACGCAGTATTTT
TRBV2	TRBJ2-3	-	once	CASSEGGGGDTQYF	TGTGCCAGCAGTGAAGGTGGGGGAGGAGATACGCAGTATTTT
TRBV7-2	TRBJ2-5	TRBD2	once	CASSAYCGRVTGEQYF	TGTGCCAGCAGCGCCTACTGCGGGAGGGTGACGGGTGAGCAGTACTTC
TRBV11-2	TRBJ2-5	-	few	CASSPIGGYQETQYF	TGTGCCAGCAGCCCTATTGGGGGCTACCAAGAGACCCAGTACTTC
TRBV7-2	TRBJ2-3	-	few	CASSLQGGGPADTQYF	TGTGCCAGCAGCTTACAGGGGGGGGGGCCCGCAGATACGCAGTATTTT
TRBV11-2	TRBJ1-2	-	-	CASSLDSGDSYTF	TGTGCCAGCAGCTTAGATTCTGGCGACAGCTACACCTTC
TRBV20-1	TRBJ1-1	-	-	CSATQGVNTEAFF	TGCAGTGCGACACAGGGCGTTAACACTGAAGCTTTCTTT
TRBV6-4	TRBJ2-2	-	once	CASSANPRGTGELFF	TGTGCCAGCAGTGCCAATCCTAGAGGCACCGGGGAGCTGTTTTTT
TRBV7-9	TRBJ2-3	TRBD2	few	CASRSPTALAGYF	TGTGCCAGCAGATCACCGACCGCCCTAGCGGGGTATTTT
TRBV28	TRBJ2-7	-	once	CASSLGGTVNEQYF	TGTGCCAGCAGTTTGGGGGGGACAGTTAACGAGCAGTACTTC
TRBV7-2	TRBJ2-1	-	few	CASSPIAAGDNNEQFF	TGTGCCAGCAGCCCAATAGCGGCGGGGGACAACAATGAGCAGTTCTTC
TRBV19	TRBJ2-1	-	few	CASSPSRAGNEQFF	TGTGCCAGTAGTCCTAGCCGGGCCGGGAATGAGCAGTTCTTC
TRBV6-6	TRBJ1-2	-	-	CASSREQSNYGYTF	TGTGCCAGCAGTAGGGAACAGTCTAACTATGGCTACACCTTC
TRBV20-1	TRBJ1-4	-	-	CSAWGQPNEKLFF	TGCAGTGCCTGGGGCCAACCTAATGAAAAACTGTTTTTT
TRBV7-2	TRBJ2-5	-	-	CASSAPNQETQYF	TGTGCCAGCAGCGCGCCGAACCAAGAGACCCAGTACTTC
TRBV21-1	TRBJ2-3	-	-	CASSSHDPSDTSTDTRYF	TGTGCCAGCAGCAGCCATGATCCTAGCGACACTAGCACAGATACGCGGTATTTT
TRBV14	TRBJ2-1	-	few	CASSHKGWEYNEQFF	TGTGCCAGCAGCCATAAGGGGTGGGAATACAATGAGCAGTTCTTC
TRBV28	TRBJ2-7	-	-	CASSFYGQPSSYEQYF	TGTGCCAGCAGTTTCTATGGACAGCCTAGCTCCTACGAGCAGTACTTC
TRBV20-1	TRBJ2-7	TRBD2	-	CSAPLGLAVRGEQYF	TGCAGTGCTCCATTAGGACTAGCGGTACGCGGCGAGCAGTACTTC
TRBV2	TRBJ1-2	-	few	CASRGQSYGYTF	TGTGCCAGCCGTGGACAGAGCTATGGCTACACCTTC
TRBV29-1	TRBJ2-4	-	many	CSVNSAKNIQYF	TGCAGCGTTAACTCTGCCAAAAACATTCAGTACTTC
TRBV18	TRBJ2-5	-	few	CASSPERETQYF	TGTGCCAGCTCACCAGAACGAGAGACCCAGTACTTC
TRBV7-2	TRBJ2-3	TRBD1	-	CASSRTGQSTDTQYF	TGTGCCAGCAGCCGTACGGGACAGAGCACAGATACGCAGTATTTT
TRBV20-1	TRBJ2-7	-	-	CSARGSREQYF	TGCAGTGCTAGAGGGTCGCGGGAGCAGTACTTC
TRBV20-1	TRBJ2-4	-	-	CSARGMKNIQYF	TGCAGTGCTAGAGGGATGAAAAACATTCAGTACTTC
TRBV4-2	TRBJ2-3	TRBD2	-	CASSQDKRGLAGGGEWDTQYF	TGTGCCAGCAGCCAAGATAAGCGAGGACTAGCGGGAGGTGGGGAGTGGGATACGCAGTATTTT
TRBV5-6	TRBJ2-5	-	few	CASSLNVGQGGKTQYF	TGTGCCAGCAGCTTGAACGTAGGGCAGGGCGGGAAGACCCAGTACTTC
TRBV27	TRBJ2-4	-	many	CASMTQGYQYF	TGTGCCAGCATGACCCAAGGATATCAGTACTTC
TRBV12-1	TRBJ2-7	-	-	CASSFWPYEQYF	TGTGCCAGCAGCTTTTGGCCCTACGAGCAGTACTTC
TRBV7-6	TRBJ2-3	TRBD2	-	CASSLAGGIDTQYF	TGTGCCAGCAGCTTAGCGGGGGGGATTGATACGCAGTATTTT
TRBV20-1	TRBJ2-7	TRBD1	few	CSAVDRGSAYF	TGCAGTGCCGTTGACAGGGGCTCCGCGTACTTC
TRBV11-2	TRBJ2-7	-	-	CASSRSGTQYF	TGTGCCAGCAGCCGGAGTGGTACTCAGTACTTC
TRBV5-1	TRBJ2-7	-	many	CASSDRSSYEQYF	TGCGCCAGCAGTGATAGGAGCTCCTACGAGCAGTACTTC
TRBV29-1	TRBJ2-1	-	-	CIVGPSPHDEQFF	TGCATCGTGGGACCGTCTCCTCACGATGAGCAGTTCTTC
TRBV4-3	TRBJ2-1	-	many	CASSQDPSVSYNEQFF	TGCGCCAGCAGCCAAGATCCCAGCGTCTCCTACAATGAGCAGTTCTTC
TRBV29-1	TRBJ2-2	-	-	CSVEVGGELFF	TGCAGCGTTGAAGTAGGCGGGGAGCTGTTTTTT
TRBV4-2	TRBJ2-5	-	many	CASSHTVGLETQYF	TGTGCCAGCAGCCACACAGTGGGCTTGGAGACCCAGTACTTC
TRBV11-2	TRBJ2-1	TRBD1	-	CASSSVGDSFVNEQFF	TGTGCCAGCAGCTCTGTGGGGGACAGCTTTGTGAATGAGCAGTTCTTC
TRBV6-6	TRBJ2-3	-	-	CASAAQSDTQYF	TGTGCCAGCGCGGCACAATCAGATACGCAGTATTTT
TRBV4-2	TRBJ2-1	TRBD2	few	CASSQGLAGGPKNEQFF	TGTGCCAGCAGCCAAGGCTTAGCGGGAGGGCCTAAAAATGAGCAGTTCTTC
TRBV20-1	TRBJ2-5	TRBD1	-	CSARRDRFETQYF	TGCAGTGCTCGACGGGACAGGTTCGAGACCCAGTACTTC
TRBV20-1	TRBJ1-5	-	once	CSARPNSNSSQPQHF	TGCAGTGCTAGACCCAACAGCAATAGCAGTCAGCCCCAGCATTTT
TRBV2	TRBJ1-2	-	few	CASSDRAGYYGYTF	TGTGCCAGCAGTGACAGGGCAGGCTACTATGGCTACACCTTC
TRBV28	TRBJ1-2	-	-	CATLLHQVNYGYTF	TGTGCCACACTCCTCCACCAGGTCAACTATGGCTACACCTTC
TRBV6-6	TRBJ2-4	-	few	CASTVGGGPKNIQYF	TGTGCCAGCACTGTGGGAGGGGGCCCCAAAAACATTCAGTACTTC
TRBV3-1	TRBJ2-7	-	many	CASSPTPQRLSSYEQYF	TGTGCCAGCAGCCCAACGCCCCAAAGACTTTCCTCCTACGAGCAGTACTTC
TRBV7-9	TRBJ2-1	TRBD2	few	CASSPGLAESYNEQFF	TGTGCCAGCAGCCCTGGACTAGCGGAGAGCTACAATGAGCAGTTCTTC